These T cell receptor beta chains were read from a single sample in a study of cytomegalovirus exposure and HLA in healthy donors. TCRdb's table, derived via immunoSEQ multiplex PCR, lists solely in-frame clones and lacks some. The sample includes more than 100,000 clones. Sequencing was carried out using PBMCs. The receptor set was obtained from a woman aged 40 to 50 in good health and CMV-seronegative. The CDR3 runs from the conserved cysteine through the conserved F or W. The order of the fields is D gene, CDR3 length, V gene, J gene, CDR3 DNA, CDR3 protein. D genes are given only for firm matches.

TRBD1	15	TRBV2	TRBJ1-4	TGTGCCAGCACCCCACGGGGACAGGGAAACGAAAAACTGTTTTTT	CASTPRGQGNEKLFF
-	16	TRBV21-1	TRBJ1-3	-	CAASQGGVGSGNTIYF
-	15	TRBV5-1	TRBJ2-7	TGCGCCAGCAGCCTGGGGACAATCAGCTCCTACGAGCAGTACTTC	CASSLGTISSYEQYF
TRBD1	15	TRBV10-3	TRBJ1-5	TGTGCCGCTGGACAGGGTGAAGGGAATATCACGCCCCAGCATTTT	CAAGQGEGNITPQHF
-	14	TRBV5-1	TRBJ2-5	TGCGCCAGCACCTCGGAGGGGTTCGGAGAGACCCAGTACTTC	CASTSEGFGETQYF
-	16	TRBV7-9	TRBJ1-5	TGTGCCAGCAGCTTAGGGTCTACCCGGGGCAATCAGCCCCAGCATTTT	CASSLGSTRGNQPQHF
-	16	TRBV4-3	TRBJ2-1	TGCGCCAGCAGCCAAGATGGCAGGTCCTCCTACAATGAGCAGTTCTTC	CASSQDGRSSYNEQFF
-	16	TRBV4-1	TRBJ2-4	TGCGCCAGCAGCCAAGAAGCCTCGAGGGCCAAAAACATTCAGTACTTC	CASSQEASRAKNIQYF
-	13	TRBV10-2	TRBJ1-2	TGCGCCAGCAGTGAGCGGGGTCTGGCTGGCTACACCTTC	CASSERGLAGYTF
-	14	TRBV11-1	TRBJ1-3	TGTGCCAGCAGCTTAACGACAGCTGGAAACACCATATATTTT	CASSLTTAGNTIYF
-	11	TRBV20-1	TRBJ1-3	TGCAGTGCCACTCTGGGAAACACCATATATTTT	CSATLGNTIYF
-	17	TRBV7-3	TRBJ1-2	TGTGCCAGCAGCCCTATTATGGGAGCGGGTTTAAGCTATGGCTACACCTTC	CASSPIMGAGLSYGYTF
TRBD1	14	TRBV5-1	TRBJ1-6	TGCGCCAGCAGACAGGGACAGGATAATTCACCCCTCCACTTT	CASRQGQDNSPLHF
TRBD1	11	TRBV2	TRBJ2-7	TGTGCCAGCGAGGACAGAGGGGGCCAGTACTTC	CASEDRGGQYF
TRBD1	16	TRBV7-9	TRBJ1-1	TGTGCCAGCAGCTTAGCGCCACGGACAGGGGGCACTGAAGCTTTCTTT	CASSLAPRTGGTEAFF
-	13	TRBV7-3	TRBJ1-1	TGTGCCAGCAGCTATGATCCGACAGATGAAGCTTTCTTT	CASSYDPTDEAFF
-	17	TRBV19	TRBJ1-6	TGTGCCAGTAGTATATCGTTGCGGCCGAGAGTAAGTTCACCCCTCCACTTT	CASSISLRPRVSSPLHF
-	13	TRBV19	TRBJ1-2	TGTGCCACCCAAGAACAGGGTGGTGGAGGCTACACCTTC	CATQEQGGGGYTF
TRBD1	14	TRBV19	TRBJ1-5	TGTGCCAGTAGGACAGGGACATTTCTTCAGCCCCAGCATTTT	CASRTGTFLQPQHF
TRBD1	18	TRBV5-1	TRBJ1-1	TGCGCCAGCAGCTTGAGCGGGACAGGGAACCCGGGGAACACTGAAGCTTTCTTT	CASSLSGTGNPGNTEAFF
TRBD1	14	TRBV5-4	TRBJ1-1	TGTGCCAGCAGCTATGACAGGGGGGACACTGAAGCTTTCTTT	CASSYDRGDTEAFF
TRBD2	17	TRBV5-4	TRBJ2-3	TGTGCCAGCAGCTCGACTAGGGGACTAACTAGCACAGATACGCAGTATTTT	CASSSTRGLTSTDTQYF
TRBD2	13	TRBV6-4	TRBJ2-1	TGTGCCAGCAGCCACTATAGCGGGGGGCCCCAGTTCTTC	CASSHYSGGPQFF
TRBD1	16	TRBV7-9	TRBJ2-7	TGTGCCAGCAGCTCGAGTCGGACAGGGGCAGCCTACGAGCAGTACTTC	CASSSSRTGAAYEQYF
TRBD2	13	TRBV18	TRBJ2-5	TGTGCCAGCCGAAGCGGGGGCGGGGAGACCCAGTACTTC	CASRSGGGETQYF
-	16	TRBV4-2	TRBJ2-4	TGTGCCAGCAGCCAAGAAGGGTCTAGGGGGAATCACATTCAGTACTTC	CASSQEGSRGNHIQYF
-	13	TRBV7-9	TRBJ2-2	TGTGCCAGCACCTTTGGGCTCATCGGGGAGCTGTTTTTT	CASTFGLIGELFF
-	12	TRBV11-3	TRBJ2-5	TGTGCCAGCAGCTTTGAGTGGGAGACCCAGTACTTC	CASSFEWETQYF
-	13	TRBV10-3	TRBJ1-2	TGTGCCATCAGTGAGGGACAGACAGATGGCTACACCTTC	CAISEGQTDGYTF
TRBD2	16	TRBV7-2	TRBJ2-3	TGTGCCAGCAGCCCGGGACTAGCGGGGGGCGCAGATACGCAGTATTTT	CASSPGLAGGADTQYF
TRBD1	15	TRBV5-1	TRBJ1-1	TGCGCCAGCAGCCCCCGGACAGGGTCGAACACTGAAGCTTTCTTT	CASSPRTGSNTEAFF